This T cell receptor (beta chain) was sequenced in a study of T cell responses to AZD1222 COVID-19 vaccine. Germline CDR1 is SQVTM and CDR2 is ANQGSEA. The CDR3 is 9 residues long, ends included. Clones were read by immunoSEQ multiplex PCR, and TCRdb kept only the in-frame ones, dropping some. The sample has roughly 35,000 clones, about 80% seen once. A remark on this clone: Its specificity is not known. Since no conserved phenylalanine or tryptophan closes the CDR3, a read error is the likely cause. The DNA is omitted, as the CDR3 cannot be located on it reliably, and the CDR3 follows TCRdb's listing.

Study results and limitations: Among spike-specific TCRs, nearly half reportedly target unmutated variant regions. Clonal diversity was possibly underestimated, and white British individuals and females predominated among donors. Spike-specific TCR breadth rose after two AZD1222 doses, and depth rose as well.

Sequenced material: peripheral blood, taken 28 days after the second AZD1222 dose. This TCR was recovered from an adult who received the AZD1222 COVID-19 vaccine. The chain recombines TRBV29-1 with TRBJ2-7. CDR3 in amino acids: CSVGAADPS.